A selection of T cell receptor beta chains follows, all from one sample in a study of blood T cell repertoires in COVID-19. Sequencing used immunoSEQ multiplex PCR; TCRdb keeps in-frame clones, though not all of them. This table has around 94,000 clones, roughly 92% appearing once. The sequenced sample was peripheral blood. All receptors derive from a woman aged 45-65 years with COVID-19, enrolled during active disease. CDR3s include the opening cysteine and the closing phenylalanine or tryptophan. D genes are given only for firm matches. Size tells how often a clone was seen (once, few, many) or the class of an expanded clone, and some rows leave it out.

J | V | D | size | DNA | CDR3
TRBJ2-5 | TRBV10-1 | TRBD1 | - | TGCGCCAGCAGCGATAGAACAGGGGTTGAGACCCAGTACTTC | CASSDRTGVETQYF
TRBJ1-2 | TRBV2 | - | - | TGTGCCAGCAGCTCGACAGCCGACTATGGCTACACCTTC | CASSSTADYGYTF
TRBJ1-6 | TRBV7-2 | - | - | TGTGCCAGCAGCTTAACCCCTCCGAACTGGAATTCACCCCTCCACTTT | CASSLTPPNWNSPLHF
TRBJ1-1 | TRBV18 | TRBD1 | - | TGTGCCAGCTCACCAAGGGGGACAGGGAATACTGAAGCTTTCTTT | CASSPRGTGNTEAFF
TRBJ1-5 | TRBV19 | TRBD1 | - | TGTGCCAGTAGTACCGGGACAGGGAGTCAGCCCCAGCATTTT | CASSTGTGSQPQHF
TRBJ2-3 | TRBV19 | - | - | TGTGCCAGTAGTACAGGCCTCGACACCGCAGATACGCAGTATTTT | CASSTGLDTADTQYF
TRBJ1-4 | TRBV28 | - | - | TGTGCCAGCAGTGTTAACGGAGGCGGATATAATGAAAAACTGTTTTTT | CASSVNGGGYNEKLFF
TRBJ2-1 | TRBV5-1 | TRBD2 | - | TGCGCCAGCAGCCTGCTGGCGGGGGGGCGGATCGGTGAGCAGTTCTTC | CASSLLAGGRIGEQFF
TRBJ2-3 | TRBV7-9 | TRBD1 | - | TGTGCCAGCAGCGACAGGGGGAACACAGATACGCAGTATTTT | CASSDRGNTDTQYF
TRBJ1-6 | TRBV12-3/TRBV12-4 | - | - | TGTGCCAGCACCTTACAGGGTAATTCACCCCTCCACTTT | CASTLQGNSPLHF
TRBJ2-1 | TRBV30 | TRBD2 | - | TGTGCCTGGAGTGTAGCGGGGGGCCCCGCCTACAATGAGCAGTTCTTC | CAWSVAGGPAYNEQFF
TRBJ2-2 | TRBV10-3 | - | once | TGTGCCCTACCAAGGAACACCGGGGAGCTGTTTTTT | CALPRNTGELFF
TRBJ1-1 | TRBV5-1 | TRBD1 | - | TGCGCCAGCAGCTGGGACAGGCAGGACACTGAAGCTTTCTTT | CASSWDRQDTEAFF
TRBJ1-1 | TRBV7-2 | - | once | TGTGCCAGCAGCCCGGACAGAACCTCAAGGAGCACTGAAGCTTTCTTT | CASSPDRTSRSTEAFF